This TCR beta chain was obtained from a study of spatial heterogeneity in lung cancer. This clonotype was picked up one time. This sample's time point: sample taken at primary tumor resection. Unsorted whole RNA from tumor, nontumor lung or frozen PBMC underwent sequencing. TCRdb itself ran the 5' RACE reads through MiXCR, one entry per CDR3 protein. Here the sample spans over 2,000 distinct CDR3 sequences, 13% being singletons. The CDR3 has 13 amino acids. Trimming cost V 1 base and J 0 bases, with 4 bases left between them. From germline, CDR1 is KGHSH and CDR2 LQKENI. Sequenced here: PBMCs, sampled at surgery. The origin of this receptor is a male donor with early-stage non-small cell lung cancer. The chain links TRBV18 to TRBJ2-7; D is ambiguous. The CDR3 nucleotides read TGTGCCAGCTCACCACTAGCCTCCTACGAGCAGTACTTC. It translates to CASSPLASYEQYF.